Below, one T cell receptor (beta chain) is given with its context. Its cognate antigen is unknown. This specimen belongs to a study of CD8+ T cells in alopecia areata. Turning to the study itself: In an open-label trial, patients got 5 to 10 mg tofacitinib twice daily. Study-wide results and caveats: Lesional scalp, especially alopecia totalis/universalis, showed higher clonality than normal scalp. TCRs were shared less clearly across patients than in mice, possibly for HLA-related reasons.

The V gene's germline CDR1 is GTSNPN and CDR2 SVGIG (reference sequence). V lost 3 bases and J 8 bases, leaving 19 bases between the germline ends. The CDR3 length is 14 residues. RNA extraction and reverse transcription yielded cDNA as sequencing template. Using immunoSEQ multiplex PCR, the repertoire was profiled, and TCRdb retains in-frame clones only, with some absent. Of about 180,000 clones detected, 50% to 75% appear once; the ten largest clones hold approximately 14%. PBMC-derived CD4+ and CD8+ T cells were sorted. This sequence joins TRBV30 and TRBJ1-2, with D possibly TRBD1 on 6 matching bases. The source material was CD4+ T cells sorted from blood, sampled at week 0. This receptor was identified in a human donor with alopecia areata. The CDR3 region has the DNA TGTGCCTGGAGCCTACCGGGACAAGGAGAAGGCTACACCTTC. This codes for CAWSLPGQGEGYTF.